The 17 T cell receptor beta chains reported below all come from one sample, sequenced in a study of shared clonotypes between healthy human individuals. Assay used: immunoSEQ multiplex PCR; TCRdb lists only in-frame clones, some missing. The table records about 2.3 million clones, around 92% of them present only once. The specimen sequenced was naive CD4+ T cells from PBMCs. Subset noted: CD45RA+ positively selected. The receptors were sampled from a man aged 18 to 30 in good health. Some clones in this sample may be carry-over from other donors' samples.

The chain carries TRBV5-4 and TRBJ2-3, with D perhaps TRBD2 (6 bases). Germline V gives CDR1 SGHNT, CDR2 YYREEE (reference sequence). The CDR3 totals 16 residues. The V end lost 3 bases, the J end lost 2 bases, and 16 bases lay between the germline ends. CDR3: CASSWARDLDTDTQYF. For the CDR3, the DNA is TGTGCCAGCAGCTGGGCGCGGGACCTAGACACAGATACGCAGTATTTT.

This clone was recorded only once. The chain has TRBV4-3 and TRBJ1-2, with 9 positions matching TRBD1. CDR1 is LGHNA and CDR2 is YSLEER in the germline V gene. With V trimmed by 4 bases and J by 5 bases, 11 bases remained unmatched. CDR3 length: 16 amino acids. The CDR3 DNA reads TGCGCCAGCAGCCGGGCCACAGGGGGCGATGCATATGGCTACACCTTC. Protein product: CASSRATGGDAYGYTF.

CDR3 in amino acids: CASSVTGMGGYTF. CDR3 sequence (DNA): TGTGCCAGCAGCGTTACAGGGATGGGTGGCTACACCTTC. The rearrangement joins TRBV7-3 to TRBJ1-2; a possible D gene is TRBD1 (6 bases). Trimming pared 5 bases from V and 7 bases from J, leaving 14 bases between. The CDR3 contains 13 residues. Germline CDR1 is SGHTA and CDR2 is FQGTGA.

A remark on this clone: Other DNA sequences in this specimen translate into the identical CDR3. The genes are TRBV5-1 and TRBJ1-5; no clear D gene. This CDR3 is 14 amino acids long. Germline V lookup: CDR1 SGHRS, CDR2 YFSETQ. V was pared by 1 base and J by 5 bases, with 10 bases between. This CDR3 is CASSLSGKDQPQHF. CDR3 in DNA: TGCGCCAGCAGCTTGTCGGGAAAGGATCAGCCCCAGCATTTT.

The sample holds one count of this clone. The chain joins TRBV12-5 to TRBJ2-7; D is unresolved. The CDR3 contains 11 residues. Deletions cut 3 bases from V and 3 bases from J, with 3 bases between. CDR1 LGHNT and CDR2 FRNRAP come from the germline V gene. This CDR3 is CASGLYYEQYF. For the CDR3, the DNA is TGTGCTAGTGGTTTATACTACGAGCAGTACTTC. Based on the CDR3 plus reference TRBV12-5 and TRBJ2-7, the full variable domain is DARVTQTPRHKVTEMGQEVTMRCQPILGHNTVFWYRQTMMQGLELLAYFRNRAPLDDSGMPKDRFSAEMPDATLATLKIQPSEPRDSAVYFCASGLYYEQYFGPGTRLTVT.

The gene calls are TRBV28 and TRBJ1-5; 7 nucleotides match TRBD1. Germline CDR1 is MDHEN and CDR2 is SYDVKM. The CDR3 consists of 15 residues. Trimming removed 6 bases from V and 1 base from J; junction bases left unmatched: 6. The CDR3 protein is CASSQGVPSNQPQHF. The CDR3 DNA sequence: TGTGCCAGCAGCCAGGGGGTCCCAAGCAATCAGCCCCAGCATTTT.

This clone was seen a few times. The chain carries TRBV19 and TRBJ1-1, with no clear D. V lost 4 bases to trimming and J lost 5 bases, with 11 bases between them. The CDR3 has 13 residues. Germline CDR1 is LNHDA and CDR2 is SQIVND (reference sequence). CDR3 bases: TGTGCCAGTAGTAGATCGCCGAAGACTGAAGCTTTCTTT. Its translation: CASSRSPKTEAFF.

V and J are TRBV7-3 and TRBJ2-2; D gene uncertain. CDR3 length equals 16 residues. Germline V gene data show CDR1 as SGHTA and CDR2 as FQGTGA. Trimming took off 4 bases at V and 4 bases at J, with 16 bases between the two ends. CDR3 coding DNA: TGTGCCAGCAGCTCTAGGGCCCGAAGGTCCACCGGGGAGCTGTTTTTT. The encoded protein is CASSSRARRSTGELFF.

This chain joins TRBV7-2 and TRBJ2-1, with 7 bases lining up with TRBD2. CDR3 length: 17 residues. The ends lost 7 bases at V and 4 bases at J; junction bases unmatched: 16. Germline values: CDR1 SGHTA, CDR2 FQGNSA. CDR3 loop: CASTLFRLAGQYNEQFF. CDR3 bases: TGTGCCAGCACCCTCTTCCGGTTAGCGGGCCAATACAATGAGCAGTTCTTC.

The V gene is TRBV5-1, the J gene TRBJ2-7; D is ambiguous. Per the germline V gene, CDR1 is SGHRS and CDR2 is YFSETQ. CDR3 size: 13 residues. Trimming pared 0 bases from V and 3 bases from J, leaving 7 bases between. The CDR3 coding sequence is TGCGCCAGCAGCTTGGAGGTAGACTACGAGCAGTACTTC. Its translation is CASSLEVDYEQYF.

The J gene is TRBJ2-1, the V gene TRBV19, with 13 bases identical to TRBD2. CDR3 length: 16 residues. Unmatched junction bases numbered 7, after V lost 3 bases and J lost 8 bases. Germline V gives CDR1 LNHDA, CDR2 SQIVND (reference sequence). DNA of the CDR3: TGTGCCAGTAGTATGTGGGGGACTAGCGGGAAAGATGAGCAGTTCTTC. Translation: CASSMWGTSGKDEQFF.

This chain connects TRBV18 to TRBJ1-2, with D perhaps matching TRBD1 (5 bases). CDR3 size: 18 residues. The V and J ends lost 3 bases and 2 bases respectively, with 22 bases between them. CDR1 and CDR2 from the germline V gene are KGHSH and LQKENI. This CDR3 is CASSPTGTPEALNYGYTF. DNA of the CDR3: TGTGCCAGCTCACCTACTGGGACCCCCGAAGCTTTAAACTATGGCTACACCTTC.

The rearrangement links TRBV9 to TRBJ2-2; tentatively, D is TRBD1 or TRBD2 (7 bases each). CDR3 length: 18 amino acids. Germline loops: CDR1 SGDLS, CDR2 YYNGEE. The V gene lost 0 bases and the J gene lost 0 bases, with 15 bases spanning the gap. As DNA, the CDR3 is TGTGCCAGCAGCGTAGCGAGGGGGCGGGAGTCGAACACCGGGGAGCTGTTTTTT. Residues: CASSVARGRESNTGELFF. Together with reference TRBV9 and TRBJ2-2, the CDR3 gives the full variable domain: DSGVTQTPKHLITATGQRVTLRCSPRSGDLSVYWYQQSLDQGLQFLIQYYNGEERAKGNILERFSAQQFPDLHSELNLSSLELGDSALYFCASSVARGRESNTGELFFGEGSRLTVL.

This chain joins TRBV28 and TRBJ1-5; D is unclear. This CDR3 has 9 amino acids. Germline CDR1 MDHEN, CDR2 SYDVKM. Trimming removed 11 bases from V and 9 bases from J, with 8 bases in between. CDR3 sequence reads: CAFGMPQHF. The CDR3 DNA follows: TGTGCCTTCGGTATGCCCCAGCATTTT.

The chain carries TRBV11-3 and TRBJ2-2; D perhaps matches TRBD2 (6 bases). V lost 1 base and J lost 3, with 9 bases in between. Germline-derived CDR1 and CDR2 are SGHNT and YENEEA. There are 15 residues in the CDR3. The CDR3 coding sequence is TGTGCCAGCAGCTTAGGTGCGGGATACACCGGGGAGCTGTTTTTT. Amino acids: CASSLGAGYTGELFF.

V and J are TRBV6-5 and TRBJ2-1; D is possibly TRBD1 (6 bases). This CDR3 is built from 13 residues. Germline V gene sequence: CDR1 MNHEY, CDR2 SVGAGI. Between the trimmed V and J ends, which lost 2 bases and 9 bases, there was a span of 11 bases. The CDR3 is CASSYPIGGEQFF. DNA for the CDR3: TGTGCCAGCAGTTACCCCATAGGGGGTGAGCAGTTCTTC.

This rearrangement joins TRBV6-5 to TRBJ2-6; D uncertain. The length of the CDR3 is 14 residues. Trimming pared 5 bases from V and 1 base from J, leaving 6 bases between. Germline assignment: CDR1 MNHEY and CDR2 SVGAGI. Here the CDR3 DNA reads TGTGCCAGCAGTGGCAGGTCTGGGGCCAACGTCCTGACTTTC. As protein: CASSGRSGANVLTF.